This TCR beta chain was sequenced for a study of T cell responses to AZD1222 COVID-19 vaccine. Whole-study results and caveats: The study sampled repertoires only after the peak T cell response.

Points on this clone: Its antigen remains unidentified.

Here immunoSEQ multiplex PCR was the method, and the copy in TCRdb shows in-frame clones only, minus some. The sample records around 130,000 clones, about 86% being singletons. CDR1 and CDR2 (germline): MDHEN, SYDVKM. Trimming at V came to 5 bases and at J to 3 bases, leaving 14 bases not matched to a gene. CDR3 length: 17 residues. This sequence originates from an adult in good health. The chain is built from TRBV28 and TRBJ1-1; 8 bases line up with TRBD1. The sample consisted of peripheral blood, taken on day 0 of AZD1222 vaccination. The CDR3 nucleotides are TGTGCCAGCAGTCCATATTCCGCAGGGGGCGAGGACACTGAAGCTTTCTTT. Its protein is CASSPYSAGGEDTEAFF.